Listed below are T cell receptor beta chains from one sample, sequenced in a study of T cell changes during pregnancy in multiple sclerosis. The protocol was immunoSEQ multiplex PCR, while the TCRdb copy is restricted to in-frame clones and leaves out a portion. The sample lists approximately 110,000 clones, about nine tenths occurring once. Sample: peripheral blood, taken after pregnancy. The origin of the receptors is a female donor with multiple sclerosis, enrolled in a pregnancy study. CDR3s include the opening cysteine and the closing phenylalanine or tryptophan. The listing skips clone size in some rows; elsewhere it reads once, few, many or a size class.

TRBV10-2,NA,CASSLLGRYNEQFF
TRBV5-1,NA,CASSLISGGAKNIQYF
TRBV7-9,NA,CASSPGAAPGQQNSPLHF
TRBV25-1,NA,CASSEVRGGGDTQYF
TRBV11-2,NA,CASSYHGDSPLHF
TRBV6-5,NA,CASREGTGELFF
TRBV5-6,NA,CASSIRTDSTEAFF
TRBV9,NA,CASSVAAGSAETQYF
TRBV5-8,NA,CASSLAGTGGEKLFF
TRBV6-6,NA,CASSETGVQGQPQHF
TRBV4-1,NA,CASGEDEQYF
TRBV10-3,NA,CAISELPGQGSYEQYF
TRBV19,NA,CASNAMGSPNYGYTF
TRBV5-5,NA,CASSRTWTNEKLFF
TRBV19,NA,CASSIPTGGDTEAFF
TRBV2,NA,CASTGTSGVGETQYF
TRBV2,NA,CASRAGQQRDQPQHF
TRBV5-4,NA,CASSRFTSGGGETQYF
TRBV10-3,NA,CAISFGRDRGTDTQYF
TRBV7-2,NA,CASIPRGSVKNIQYF
TRBV7-2,NA,CASSLGATALTNYGYTF
TRBV5-4,NA,CASSFLSGGETQYF
TRBV29-1,NA,CSVEIGSYGYTF
TRBV6-5,NA,CATSGGENTIYF
TRBV18,NA,CASSPSQGGNQPQHF
TRBV19,NA,CASSILAGGDTGELFF
TRBV29-1,NA,CSVTDRAGNTIYF
TRBV30,NA,CAWSGQGLGEQYF
TRBV5-5,NA,CASSSPYRGNTEAFF
TRBV6-5,NA,CASSYSATATKDTQYF
TRBV6-4,NA,CASSEGTGYGYTF
TRBV14,NA,CASSQSLAYSYEQYF
TRBV6-6,NA,CASTKRRSFMNTEAFF
TRBV7-9,NA,CASSPAEKTHPPGYGYTF
TRBV13,NA,CASSRRQGVTNTEAFF
TRBV6-6,NA,CASSSSGTGSIEAFF
TRBV5-1,NA,CASLDREYF
TRBV7-3,NA,CASSDRDRAVGEQYF
TRBV9,NA,CASTTSGGRGETQYF
TRBV6-4,NA,CASSRLANTDTQYF
TRBV15,NA,CATGIGAPPYNYGYTF
TRBV2,NA,CASRSNTEAFF
TRBV7-6,NA,CASSLRYGGAREGEQYF
TRBV11-2,NA,CASTVDSFNEQFF
TRBV7-8,NA,CASSLRETAPSGANVLTF
TRBV6-1,NA,CASSATDRQQETQYF
TRBV9,NA,CASSLGPINPYEQYF
TRBV5-1,few,CASDGQGNSPLHF
TRBV7-6,NA,CASSLRRGSSYGYTF
TRBV27,few,CASSLLDSLTGELFF